The entry that follows covers one T cell receptor beta chain sequence. Its antigen is unknown. The data are from a study of vaccination effects on CD4 cells after COVID-19. With V trimmed by 7 bases and J by 4 bases, 7 bases remained unmatched. The CDR3 runs to 14 residues. Germline V gene sequence: CDR1 SGDLS, CDR2 YYNGEE. Data came from immunoSEQ multiplex PCR; TCRdb stores just in-frame clones and leaves some out. Seen here are tens of thousands of clones, approximately 75% observed once, and the top ten hold around 3.8%. Antigen-specific CD4+ T cells were expanded with viral peptide pools in the ViraFEST assay before sequencing. A 10-day culture period preceded the isolation of CD4+ T cells. Nucleocapsid antibodies were negative in the vaccine recipients, who had never had SARS-CoV-2 infection.

The sequence came from a human donor who received a COVID-19 vaccine. This specimen consisted of CD4+ T cells from PBMCs cultured with HCoV-OC43 spike peptides, obtained before COVID-19 vaccination. Noted subset: HCoV-OC43 spike overlapping peptide pool stimulation. The chain couples TRBV9 to TRBJ2-2; 7 bases map to TRBD2. CDR3 DNA sequence: TGTGCCAGCTATTTGCGGGGGACCACCGGGGAGCTGTTTTTT. Its protein is CASYLRGTTGELFF.